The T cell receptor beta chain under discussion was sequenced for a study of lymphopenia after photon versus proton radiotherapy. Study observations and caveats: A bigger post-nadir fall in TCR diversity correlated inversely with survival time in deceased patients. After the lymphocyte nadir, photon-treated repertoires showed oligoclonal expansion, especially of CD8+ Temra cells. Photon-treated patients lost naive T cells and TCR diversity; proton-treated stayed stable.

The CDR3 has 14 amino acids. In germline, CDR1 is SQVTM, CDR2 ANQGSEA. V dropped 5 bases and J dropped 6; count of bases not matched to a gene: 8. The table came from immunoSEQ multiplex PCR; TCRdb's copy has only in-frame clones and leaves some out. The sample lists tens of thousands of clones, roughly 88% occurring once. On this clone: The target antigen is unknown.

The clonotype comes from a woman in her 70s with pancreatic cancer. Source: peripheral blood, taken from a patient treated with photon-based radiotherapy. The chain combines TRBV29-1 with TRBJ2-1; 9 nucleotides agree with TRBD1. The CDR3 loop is CSVPGQGRGNEQFF. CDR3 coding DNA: TGCAGCGTTCCCGGACAGGGGAGAGGCAATGAGCAGTTCTTC.